Below, 22 T cell receptor beta chains from the same sample are listed, as sequenced in a study of T cells expressing NK-cell markers. TCRdb reprocessed the 5' RACE reads; each CDR3 protein has one entry and no DNA is given. Reported are roughly 300,000 distinct CDR3 sequences; the ten largest clones contain around 4.3%. Sequencing was performed on blood T cells: a sorted CD56 or NKG2C T cell subset, CD4+ or CD8+ T cells, or bulk PBMC T cells (not recorded which). These receptors were obtained from a woman between 18 and 69 years old in good health.

This chain joins TRBV12-3 or TRBV12-4 and TRBJ1-5; the TCRdb D gene call, TRBD1, has no DNA to confirm it. This CDR3 contains 14 residues. The CDR3 here is CASSPDRGDQPQHF.

The chain combines TRBV9 with TRBJ2-1; TCRdb lists TRBD1, though no DNA is available to test this call. The CDR3 length is 15 residues. Germline loops: CDR1 SGDLS, CDR2 YYNGEE. The CDR3 here is CASSATDTRAEEQFF.

This chain uses TRBV20-1 with TRBJ2-2. The CDR3 loop spans 12 amino acids. CDR1 is DFQATT, CDR2 SNEGSKA, per germline (reference sequence). The chain's CDR3 is CSATGEVGELFF.

The chain employs TRBV11-2 and TRBJ1-4. Germline V gene lookup returns CDR1 SGHAT and CDR2 FQNNGV. The CDR3 contains 13 residues. CDR3 in amino acids: CASSLGSGEKLFF. Drawing the rest from reference TRBV11-2 and TRBJ1-4, the complete variable domain is EAGVAQSPRYKIIEKRQSVAFWCNPISGHATLYWYQQILGQGPKLLIQFQNNGVVDDSQLPKDRFSAERLKGVDSTLKIQPAKLEDSAVYLCASSLGSGEKLFFGSGTQLSVL.

This chain connects TRBV24-1 to TRBJ2-7; TCRdb's D call of TRBD1 is untestable without DNA. The germline V gene has CDR1 KGHDR and CDR2 SFDVKD. This CDR3 is built from 15 residues. The CDR3 loop is CATSDLGTGAGEQYF.

The V gene is TRBV4-3, the J gene TRBJ1-6. The germline V gene encodes CDR1 LGHNA and CDR2 YSLEER. The CDR3 totals 17 residues. The CDR3 protein is CASSQDISPRPDSPLHF.

V and J are TRBV7-2 and TRBJ2-1; TCRdb reports TRBD1, a call that lacks DNA to check it against. Germline CDR1 SGHTA, CDR2 FQGNSA. The CDR3 spans 15 residues. CDR3 in amino acids: CASSLTGVPYNEQFF. The full variable domain, completed using reference TRBV7-2 and TRBJ2-1, is GAGVSQSPSNKVTEKGKDVELRCDPISGHTALYWYRQSLGQGLEFLIYFQGNSAPDKSGLPSDRFSAERTGGSVSTLTIQRTQQEDSAVYLCASSLTGVPYNEQFFGPGTRLTVL.

The chain has TRBV20-1 and TRBJ1-4. Germline CDR1 DFQATT, CDR2 SNEGSKA (reference sequence). This CDR3 contains 15 residues. The CDR3 loop reads CSAHPISAKGEKLFF.

The chain has TRBV29-1 and TRBJ1-5; as DNA is missing, the TRBD1 call by TCRdb cannot be tested. The CDR3 consists of 13 residues. CDR1 and CDR2 (germline): SQVTM, ANQGSEA. CDR3 region: CSARTDPNQPQHF.

The chain joins TRBV9 to TRBJ1-3; the TCRdb D gene call, TRBD1, has no DNA to confirm it. This CDR3 contains 16 residues. From germline, CDR1 is SGDLS and CDR2 YYNGEE. The CDR3 sequence: CASSVGRQGIGNTIYF.

The V gene is TRBV5-1, the J gene TRBJ2-2; TCRdb indicates TRBD2, and absent DNA this call remains unverified. CDR1 is SGHRS and CDR2 is YFSETQ in the germline V gene. The CDR3 totals 15 residues. CDR3 in amino acids: CASSLAGRPTGELFF. The full variable domain, rest sourced from reference TRBV5-1 and TRBJ2-2, is KAGVTQTPRYLIKTRGQQVTLSCSPISGHRSVSWYQQTPGQGLQFLFEYFSETQRNKGNFPGRFSGRQFSNSRSEMNVSTLELGDSALYLCASSLAGRPTGELFFGEGSRLTVL.

The chain couples TRBV7-2 to TRBJ2-1; there is no DNA to check the TCRdb D call of TRBD2. The CDR3 spans 13 residues. The germline V gene has CDR1 SGHTA and CDR2 FQGNSA. The CDR3 reads CASVPAAYNEQFF.

The chain recombines TRBV6-2 or TRBV6-3 with TRBJ2-1; TCRdb returns TRBD2, unconfirmable since there is no DNA. The V gene's germline CDR1 is MNHEY and CDR2 SVGEGT. This CDR3 region has 11 residues. Here the CDR3 reads CASSRTIEQFF.

This chain joins TRBV7-8 and TRBJ2-1; TCRdb returns TRBD1, unconfirmable since there is no DNA. The CDR3 is 15 amino acids. The V gene's germline CDR1 is SGHVS and CDR2 FQNEAQ. The CDR3 loop is CASSFYWTGLNEQFF.

The rearrangement joins TRBV7-8 to TRBJ2-2; TCRdb reports TRBD1, a call that lacks DNA to check it against. The germline V gene has CDR1 SGHVS and CDR2 FQNEAQ. The CDR3 is 18 amino acids. The chain's CDR3 is CASSYYHRQGAGTGELFF.

J is TRBJ1-4 and V is TRBV6-5; lacking DNA, the TRBD1 call made by TCRdb goes unchecked. This CDR3 comprises 14 residues. Looked up from germline, CDR1 is MNHEY and CDR2 is SVGAGI. CDR3 sequence reads: CASSYGTGEKKLFF.

V usage is TRBV5-1 and J usage is TRBJ1-1. This CDR3 comprises 14 residues. Germline lookup yields CDR1 SGHRS and CDR2 YFSETQ. The CDR3 sequence: CASSVRASNTEAFF.

The genes are TRBV29-1 and TRBJ2-3. Germline-derived CDR1 and CDR2 are SQVTM and ANQGSEA. The CDR3 is 12 residues long. The CDR3 sequence: CSVRASTDTQYF.

This chain uses TRBV12-3 or TRBV12-4 with TRBJ1-6; as DNA is missing, the TRBD1 call by TCRdb cannot be tested. The length of the CDR3 is 15 residues. CDR3 region: CASSGTGGYGSPLHF.

The genes are TRBV28 and TRBJ2-1; TCRdb reports TRBD2, a call that lacks DNA to check it against. The V gene's germline CDR1 is MDHEN and CDR2 SYDVKM. This CDR3 is built from 16 residues. This chain's CDR3 is CASSLKTSGSRDEQFF.

V usage is TRBV29-1 and J usage is TRBJ2-1; the TCRdb D gene call, TRBD2, has no DNA to confirm it. Germline-derived CDR1 and CDR2 are SQVTM and ANQGSEA. The CDR3 sequence is 16 residues long. This CDR3 reads CSVQSRLAGVYNEQFF.

V is TRBV7-2 and J is TRBJ2-5; TCRdb returns TRBD1, unconfirmable since there is no DNA. This CDR3 has 14 residues. Germline CDR1 reads SGHTA; CDR2 reads FQGNSA. CDR3 region: CASSAGGPLETQYF. Full variable domain (outside the CDR3, taken from reference TRBV7-2 and TRBJ2-5): GAGVSQSPSNKVTEKGKDVELRCDPISGHTALYWYRQSLGQGLEFLIYFQGNSAPDKSGLPSDRFSAERTGGSVSTLTIQRTQQEDSAVYLCASSAGGPLETQYFGPGTRLLVL.